This record concerns one TCR beta chain sequence. This clone is assessed as medium-sized (0.01 to 0.1%). No cognate antigen has been identified for it. No clone much larger than this one lies a single base away; base qualities are absent. The same CDR3 arises from other DNA sequences in this sample as well. From its cysteine to its phenylalanine, the CDR3 spans 14 amino acids. Just the 42-base CDR3 DNA is kept, in frame starting at base 1. V gives up 0 bases and J gives up 1 base, and the segment between their germline ends measures 7 bases. Looking up the germline V gene yields CDR1 SGDLS and CDR2 YYNGEE. The sample comes from a study of CD4+ T cells in melanoma (dated by TCRdb to between 2021 and 2024). For the study in its entirety: Neoantigen-specific CD4+ T cells in human melanoma were what the study investigated. The full study reports these points: The report described a correlation between neoantigen-specific CD4+ T cells and the function of CD8+ T cells, macrophages and B cells. Neoantigen-specific CD4+ T cells in melanoma were reported to show diverse differentiation states.

The library was built by means of the immunoSEQ multiplex PCR assay. In TCRdb, the immuneACCESS table is reduced to in-frame sequences with V and J assigned. These tables do not hold every clone; where another copy was compared, an unresolved V gene accounts for under half, and the others remain unexplained. Recorded for this sample are about 18,000 clones; approximately 84% of them occurred a single time. In total, the top ten clones hold under 5.5% of the sample. Donors were patients with melanoma. This receptor was obtained from a human donor with melanoma. The sequenced sample was cells from a culture (not recorded whether cultured in vitro). The chain is encoded by TRBV9 joined to TRBJ1-1, with the D gene uncertain. The DNA sequence is given as TGTGCCAGCAGCGTAGACACCCGGAACACTGAAGCTTTCTTT. It is translated as CASSVDTRNTEAFF.